This T cell receptor (beta chain) was obtained from a study of shared clonotypes between healthy human individuals. Study details: Two women and three men aged 18 to 49 made up the donors.

Regarding the study as a whole: Among donors, the sharing of clonotypes was expected to be influenced by sequencing depth. Sampling used blood alone; tissue repertoires probably differ.

About this clone: The antigen remains unidentified.

Original methodology: For the immunoSEQ data, sequences were junction-only without quality scores, so filtering differed. Using immunoSEQ multiplex PCR, the repertoire was profiled, and TCRdb retains in-frame clones only, with some absent. The D gene and trimming were derived from the DNA, and the V and J assignments and clone size from that table. This table holds more than 1.2 million clones, 98% found once. In germline, CDR1 is SGHNT, CDR2 YYREEE (reference sequence). The CDR3 consists of 15 residues. Trimming removed 5 bases from V and 3 bases from J; junction bases left unmatched: 8. V usage is TRBV5-4 and J usage is TRBJ2-1; 7 bases align to TRBD2. The source material was naive CD4+ T cells sorted from blood. Subset reported: CD45RA+ positively selected. The clonotype originates from a man in his thirties or forties in good health. The CDR3 reads CASSWRESFYNEQFF. DNA for the CDR3: TGTGCCAGCAGTTGGCGGGAGTCATTCTACAATGAGCAGTTCTTC.